The following is a TCR beta chain sequence with its context. As yet, its antigen is unknown. The CDR3 runs 11 residues. The V end lost 8 bases, the J end lost 7 bases, and 9 bases lay between the germline ends. The germline V gene has CDR1 SNHLY and CDR2 FYNNEI. This table comes from immunoSEQ multiplex PCR, and its TCRdb copy is limited to in-frame clones, with some not included. The data hold 80,000 or so clones, with 80% to 95% observed a single time. The source of the sample is a study of human versus mouse CDR3 diversity and MHC coevolution. The study's findings and limits: iCHAO1 estimated the human TCR beta repertoire at 1.5 million to 2 million clonotypes.

Specimen: naive CD4+ T cells from blood. The subset is: CD45RO-negative CD62L-positive naive CD4 T cells. This TCR was sampled from a person aged 30-69 years in good health. The V gene is TRBV2, the J gene TRBJ2-1; D not certain. CDR3 amino acids: CASFGWNEQFF. In DNA form, the CDR3 reads TGTGCCAGCTTCGGGTGGAATGAGCAGTTCTTC.